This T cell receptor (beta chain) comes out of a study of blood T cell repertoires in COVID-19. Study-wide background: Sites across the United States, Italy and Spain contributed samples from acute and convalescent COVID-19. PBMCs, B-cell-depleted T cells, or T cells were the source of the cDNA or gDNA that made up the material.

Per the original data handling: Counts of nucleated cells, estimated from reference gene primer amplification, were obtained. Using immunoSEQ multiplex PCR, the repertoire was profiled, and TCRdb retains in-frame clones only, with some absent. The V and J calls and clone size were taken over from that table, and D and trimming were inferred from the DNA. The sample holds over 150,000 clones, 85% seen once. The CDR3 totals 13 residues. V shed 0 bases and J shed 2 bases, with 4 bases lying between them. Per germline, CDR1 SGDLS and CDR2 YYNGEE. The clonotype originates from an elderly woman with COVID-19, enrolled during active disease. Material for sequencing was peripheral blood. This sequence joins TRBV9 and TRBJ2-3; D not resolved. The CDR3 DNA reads TGTGCCAGCAGCGTAGGCGACACAGATACGCAGTATTTT. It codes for CASSVGDTDTQYF.